The 8 T cell receptor beta chains presented below share a single source sample, sequenced in a study of T cells after yellow fever vaccination. TCRdb re-analysed the 5' RACE reads in MiXCR, keeping a single row per CDR3 protein. The sample shows some 160,000 distinct CDR3 sequences, roughly a tenth of them seen only once. Sequences were derived from CD8+ T cells sorted from PBMCs, sampled 45 days after the yellow fever booster vaccination. These receptors came from a man aged 18 to 30 who received the YFV17D yellow fever vaccine.

This clonotype has only a few counts. V and J are TRBV4-1 and TRBJ1-6; D remains unclear. The germline CDR1 and CDR2 sequences are MGHRA and YSYEKL. The CDR3 is made up of 14 amino acids. V dropped 4 bases and J dropped 8 bases, with 12 bases sitting between them. CDR3 sequence: CASSPLVPDSPLHF. DNA of the CDR3: TGCGCCAGCAGCCCCCTCGTTCCGGATTCACCCCTCCACTTT.

This clonotype was detected many times. This chain joins TRBV6-5 and TRBJ2-7; 9 bases map to TRBD1. After removal of 5 bases from V and 5 bases from J, the junction contained 7 bases not matched to a gene. Germline V lookup: CDR1 MNHEY, CDR2 SVGAGI. This CDR3 contains 14 residues. The CDR3 reads CASSASGTGNEQYV. CDR3 nucleotide sequence: TGTGCCAGCAGTGCCTCCGGGACAGGGAACGAGCAGTACGTC.

The chain uses TRBV4-3 and TRBJ1-1; unclear D gene. Trimming stripped 3 bases from V and 7 bases from J, with 12 bases between. The length of the CDR3 is 13 residues. Germline loops: CDR1 LGHNA, CDR2 YSLEER. CDR3 DNA: TGCGCCAGCAGCCAGCGTGCTGAGGGTGAAGCTTTCTTT. This sequence encodes CASSQRAEGEAFF.

The genes are TRBV19 and TRBJ2-2; unclear D gene. The CDR3 has 13 residues. Trimming cost V 5 bases and J 6 bases, with 10 bases left between them. Per germline, CDR1 LNHDA and CDR2 SQIVND (reference sequence). The CDR3: CASSPRTAGELFF. The CDR3 coding sequence is TGTGCCAGTAGTCCCCGGACGGCCGGGGAGCTGTTTTTT. Complete variable domain (other parts from reference TRBV19 and TRBJ2-2): DGGITQSPKYLFRKEGQNVTLSCEQNLNHDAMYWYRQDPGQGLRLIYYSQIVNDFQKGDIAEGYSVSREKKESFPLTVTSAQKNPTAFYLCASSPRTAGELFFGEGSRLTVL.

The genes are TRBV14 and TRBJ2-7; D gene uncertain. The V gene lost 1 base and the J gene lost 3 bases, with 10 bases spanning the gap. CDR3 length: 14 amino acids. The germline CDR1 and CDR2 sequences are SGHDN and FVKESK. CDR3 sequence reads: CASSQALIYYEQYF. Written as DNA, the CDR3 is TGTGCCAGCAGCCAAGCTCTGATTTACTACGAGCAGTACTTC.

The chain carries TRBV7-9 and TRBJ2-3; 7 bases match TRBD2. There are 18 residues in the CDR3. The germline V gene encodes CDR1 SEHNR and CDR2 FQNEAQ (reference sequence). The V and J ends lost 5 bases and 1 base, in that order; junction bases with no gene match: 15. This chain's CDR3 is CASSPPLGAGRGTDTQYF. CDR3 bases: TGTGCCAGCAGCCCGCCCCTCGGAGCGGGGCGGGGCACAGATACGCAGTATTTT. Drawing the rest from reference TRBV7-9 and TRBJ2-3, the complete variable domain is DTGVSQNPRHKITKRGQNVTFRCDPISEHNRLYWYRQTLGQGPEFLTYFQNEAQLEKSRLLSDRFSAERPKGSFSTLEIQRTEQGDSAMYLCASSPPLGAGRGTDTQYFGPGTRLTVL.

This clonotype was detected only a few times. The chain is built from TRBV19 and TRBJ1-1; D remains unclear. This CDR3 is 14 amino acids long. Between the trimmed V and J ends, which lost 1 base and 1 base, there was a span of 7 bases. Germline loops: CDR1 LNHDA, CDR2 SQIVND (reference sequence). As DNA, the CDR3 is TGTGCCAGTAGTATAGGAGGAGGGAACACTGAAGCTTTCTTT. Translated: CASSIGGGNTEAFF.

J is TRBJ2-3 and V is TRBV4-1, with D tentatively TRBD1 or TRBD2 (6 bases each). CDR1 MGHRA and CDR2 YSYEKL come from the germline V gene. The CDR3 loop spans 15 amino acids. Between the trimmed V and J ends, which lost 0 bases and 3 bases, there was a span of 10 bases. CDR3 nucleotides: TGCGCCAGCAGCCAAGATACAGGGAGGACAGATACGCAGTATTTT. It codes for CASSQDTGRTDTQYF.